This T cell receptor beta chain was identified during a study of shared clonotypes between healthy human individuals. Study context: CD4 naive and CD4 memory each took three plates per donor, while CD8 naive took two and CD8 memory one.

The CDR3 spans 16 residues. V was pared by 5 bases and J by 3 bases, with 18 bases between. Per the germline V gene, CDR1 is SGHDN and CDR2 is FVKESK. Sorted-subset replicate PCRs used about 0.2 ug DNA, about 30,000 T cell genomes. Clones were read by immunoSEQ multiplex PCR, and TCRdb kept only the in-frame ones, dropping some. The sample shows 2 million to 2.5 million clones, about 90% of them seen only once. The V and J genes are TRBV14 and TRBJ2-3; either TRBD1 or TRBD2 may supply D (5 bases each). Sequencing was carried out using naive CD4+ T cells from PBMCs. The subset here: CD45RA+ positively selected. This receptor was identified in a man aged 18 to 30 in good health. Some clones in this sample may be carry-over from other donors' samples. The CDR3 is CASSFRDREGTDTQYF. CDR3 nucleotide sequence: TGTGCCAGCAGCTTTCGAGACAGAGAGGGTACAGATACGCAGTATTTT.